This paragraph reports one TCR beta chain. The data originate from a study of blood T cell repertoires in COVID-19. Study in general: COVID-19 samples from acute and convalescent phases originated in the United States, Italy and Spain. PBMCs, B-cell-depleted T cells, or T cells provided the cDNA or gDNA that made up the material.

Germline CDR1 is SGHDN and CDR2 is FVKESK. V dropped 10 bases and J dropped 4; count of bases not matched to a gene: 13. CDR3 size: 15 residues. Original processing methods: Reference gene primers were amplified, and this amplification served to estimate nucleated cell counts. Method: immunoSEQ multiplex PCR; TCRdb's copy keeps in-frame clones and lacks some. The V and J calls and clone size were taken over from that table, and D and trimming were inferred from the DNA. This table holds more than 70,000 clones, about three quarters found once. The source is a human donor in a cohort sampled during active COVID-19. The gene calls are TRBV14 and TRBJ1-3, with 7 bases aligning to TRBD1. Sequenced input: peripheral blood. The CDR3 loop is CATTKAQGRGNTIYF. CDR3 nucleotide sequence: TGTGCCACTACAAAAGCACAGGGGCGAGGAAACACCATATATTTT.